The clone carrying this T cell receptor beta chain was seen only a few times. Its antigen is not identified. Some clones are missing from TCRdb's copy, which holds only in-frame ones; the method was immunoSEQ multiplex PCR. Of tens of thousands of clones listed, roughly 80% are singletons. After removal of 7 bases from V and 2 bases from J, the junction contained 9 bases not matched to a gene. Germline V gene data show CDR1 as MNHEY and CDR2 as SVGAGI. This CDR3 spans 15 amino acids. The sample belongs to a study of neoadjuvant anti-PD-1 for oral cavity cancer. Study-level points and caveats: Higher pretreatment blood Treg/Th17 ratios correlated with higher pretreatment blood and lower post-treatment tumor TCRbeta clonality.

These newly diagnosed stage II-IVA oral cavity squamous cell carcinoma patients had no prior systemic or radiation treatment. Analysis of PBMCs was direct, with no culture step. The sequenced sample was PBMCs, obtained before nivolumab (anti-PD-1) treatment. The clonotype comes from a person aged 35-80 years with oral cavity squamous cell carcinoma. The chain carries TRBV6-5 and TRBJ2-7; 9 bases align to TRBD1. The CDR3 nucleotides are TGTGCCAGCACCTCCGAAGGGACAGGGACCTACGAGCAGTACTTC. Its protein product is CASTSEGTGTYEQYF.